These T cell receptor beta chains were read from a single sample in a study of immune evolution from preneoplasia to lung adenocarcinoma. The protocol was immunoSEQ multiplex PCR, while the TCRdb copy is restricted to in-frame clones and leaves out a portion. This table holds thousands of clones, 76% found once. Input material: FFPE lung adenocarcinoma in situ tissue. These receptors all stem from a person aged 60-79 years with lung adenocarcinoma. Both conserved end residues are part of each CDR3. D genes are given only for firm matches. Clone sizes are given selectively: once, few, many, or a class where the clone is expanded.

abundance	v_gene	j_gene	d_gene	CDR3nt	CDR3aa
few	TRBV28	TRBJ2-3	NA	TGTGCCAGCAGGAAACAGGGCACAGATACGCAGTATTTT	CASRKQGTDTQYF
NA	TRBV6-6	TRBJ2-3	TRBD2	TGTGCCAGCAGTTACTCGATTGCGGGGGGCACAGATACGCAGTATTTT	CASSYSIAGGTDTQYF
NA	TRBV11-3	TRBJ1-1	NA	TGTGCCAGCAGCTTATCAGGGGCGGCTGAAGCTTTCTTT	CASSLSGAAEAFF
NA	TRBV19	TRBJ2-1	NA	TGTGCCAGTAGTTATGGGACAAGGTGGAATGAGCAGTTCTTC	CASSYGTRWNEQFF
NA	TRBV29-1	TRBJ1-4	NA	TGCAGCGCACGGCTAGGGGGGTCGACTAATGAAAAACTGTTTTTT	CSARLGGSTNEKLFF
NA	TRBV15	TRBJ2-1	NA	TGTGCCACCAGCAGAACAGGCAGGGGCAATGAGCAGTTCTTC	CATSRTGRGNEQFF
few	TRBV13	TRBJ1-1	NA	TGTGCCAGCAGCTTAAATTTTGACTCTGAAGCTTTCTTT	CASSLNFDSEAFF
NA	TRBV18	TRBJ1-1	TRBD1	TGTGCCAGCTCACTTCAGGGGGACACTGAAGCTTTCTTT	CASSLQGDTEAFF
once	TRBV7-2	TRBJ1-4	NA	TGTGCCAGCAGCTTATTATTCGGGAGTCAGGAAAAACTGTTTTTT	CASSLLFGSQEKLFF
NA	TRBV6-6	TRBJ2-2	NA	TGTGCCAGCAGTTACGTAACCGGGGAGCTGTTTTTT	CASSYVTGELFF
NA	TRBV2	TRBJ1-1	TRBD1	TGTGCCAGCAGTGTCCTCGGACAGGGTCGAGAATGGCACACTGAAGCTTTCTTT	CASSVLGQGREWHTEAFF
NA	TRBV5-4	TRBJ2-2	NA	TGTGCCAGCAGCTTGGATTTGAGGGACACCGGGGAGCTGTTTTTT	CASSLDLRDTGELFF
NA	TRBV5-6	TRBJ1-1	TRBD1	TGTGCCAGCAGCCGACAGGGGGCTCGGAACACTGAAGCTTTCTTT	CASSRQGARNTEAFF
NA	TRBV7-8	TRBJ2-5	TRBD1	TGTGCCAGCAGCTTAGGGGCCCCGGGACAGCGCAGCGAGACCCAGTACTTC	CASSLGAPGQRSETQYF
NA	TRBV5-1	TRBJ1-5	NA	TGCGCCAGCAGCTTGGGTATTTCAGGGAATCGGCAGCCCCAGCATTTT	CASSLGISGNRQPQHF
NA	TRBV6-5	TRBJ1-2	NA	TGTGCCAGCAGTTACTGGGGGAGGAGTAACTATGGCTACACCTTC	CASSYWGRSNYGYTF
large	TRBV6-5	TRBJ1-6	TRBD1	TGTGCCAGCAGCACTACGGGGACAGGGAATTCACCCCTCCACTTT	CASSTTGTGNSPLHF
NA	TRBV28	TRBJ1-1	NA	TGTGCCAGCAGATTTATAAAGGAGGACACTGAAGCTTTCTTT	CASRFIKEDTEAFF
NA	TRBV2	TRBJ1-6	NA	TGTGCCAGCAATACAGGGCTTTCACCCCTCCACTTT	CASNTGLSPLHF
few	TRBV27	TRBJ2-3	TRBD2	TGTGCCAGCAGTTCACAACCACCGGGACTAGCGGGGTGGGCGGATACGCAGTATTTT	CASSSQPPGLAGWADTQYF
NA	TRBV5-1	TRBJ2-1	TRBD2	TGCGCCAGCAGCACCGGAGCGGGGGGCTTTTACAATGAGCAGTTCTTC	CASSTGAGGFYNEQFF
NA	TRBV5-5	TRBJ2-7	NA	TGTGCCAGCAGCTTGACAGGGAGGTTCCACGAGCAGTACTTC	CASSLTGRFHEQYF
NA	TRBV5-4	TRBJ2-5	TRBD2	TGTGCCAGCAGCTTGGAGGGTTACCTAGCGGGGGGTGGAGAGACCCAGTACTTC	CASSLEGYLAGGGETQYF
NA	TRBV30	TRBJ2-7	NA	TGTGCCTGGAGTGTAGGGACTCCTGGCTTGGGGAGATCTACCTACGAGCAGTACTTC	CAWSVGTPGLGRSTYEQYF
NA	TRBV7-9	TRBJ1-1	TRBD1	TGTGCCAGCCGAAGGGACAGGGCGACAACTGAAGCTTTCTTT	CASRRDRATTEAFF
NA	TRBV4-3	TRBJ2-2	TRBD2	TGCGCCAGCAGCCAAGAAGGTTGGGGACTAGAAGAGTACAACACCGGGGAGCTGTTTTTT	CASSQEGWGLEEYNTGELFF
few	TRBV5-8	TRBJ2-1	NA	TGTGCCAGCAGCTTTTCCCTTAGGGGTGAGCAGTTCTTC	CASSFSLRGEQFF
NA	TRBV5-6	TRBJ2-1	NA	TGTGCCAGCAGCTACGACCAGAACAATGAGCAGTTCTTC	CASSYDQNNEQFF
NA	TRBV2	TRBJ2-5	NA	TGTGCCAGCAGTGATCGACGAGAGACCCAGTACTTC	CASSDRRETQYF
NA	TRBV5-1	TRBJ1-3	NA	TGCGCCAGCAGCAATTCAGGAGGGGACTCTGGAAACACCATATATTTT	CASSNSGGDSGNTIYF
NA	TRBV28	TRBJ2-1	TRBD2	TGTGCCAGCAGTTTAGGGGGGGAGGCGGGCCAGCACAATGAGCAGTTCTTC	CASSLGGEAGQHNEQFF
few	TRBV4-1	TRBJ1-1	NA	TGCGCCAGCAGCCTTCCCCTCGATCCGGGGAACACTGAAGCTTTCTTT	CASSLPLDPGNTEAFF
once	TRBV7-9	TRBJ2-3	NA	TGTGCCAGCAGCTTTGGGGAAAGGATGCATTTT	CASSFGERMHF
NA	TRBV28	TRBJ1-3	NA	TGTGCCAGCAGGGAAGGGTCTGGAAACACCATATATTTT	CASREGSGNTIYF
NA	TRBV7-2	TRBJ1-2	NA	TGTGCCAGCAACGTTAACTATGGCTACACCTTC	CASNVNYGYTF
NA	TRBV9	TRBJ2-3	NA	TGTGCCAGCAGCCCGAGGGGGGCCACTAGCACAGATACGCAGTATTTT	CASSPRGATSTDTQYF
NA	TRBV7-3	TRBJ2-3	NA	TGTGCCAGCAGCCCCTCCAATGGTGATACGCAGTATTTT	CASSPSNGDTQYF
NA	TRBV5-5	TRBJ2-2	TRBD1	TGTGCCAGCAGACCCCGGGACAGGGTGGAGAACACCGGGGAGCTGTTTTTT	CASRPRDRVENTGELFF
NA	TRBV2	TRBJ2-5	NA	TGTGCCAGAGGACGGGCGGAGACCCAGTACTTC	CARGRAETQYF
few	TRBV27	TRBJ1-3	NA	TGTGCCAGCAGGAGGACAGCCTCTGGAAACACCATATATTTT	CASRRTASGNTIYF
NA	TRBV5-6	TRBJ2-5	NA	TGTGCCAGCAGCTTTTCCCAGGGTATAGAGACCCAGTACTTC	CASSFSQGIETQYF
NA	TRBV6-6	TRBJ1-2	NA	TGTGCCAGCAGTCCCCTGGGAGCTTCCCTCTATGGCTACACCTTC	CASSPLGASLYGYTF
NA	TRBV18	TRBJ1-1	NA	TGTGCCAGCTCACCACTCGGGGACACTGAAGCTTTCTTT	CASSPLGDTEAFF
NA	TRBV11-1	TRBJ2-3	NA	TGTGCCAGCAGCTTTTGGGCAGGAACAGATAAGGCAGATACGCAGTATTTT	CASSFWAGTDKADTQYF
NA	TRBV2	TRBJ2-1	TRBD2	TGTGCCAGCAGGGGACTAGCGGGGAGCTACAATGAGCAGTTCTTC	CASRGLAGSYNEQFF
NA	TRBV4-1	TRBJ2-1	NA	TGCGCCAGCAGCCCCGGGGACGTCTACAATGAGCAGTTCTTC	CASSPGDVYNEQFF
NA	TRBV5-5	TRBJ2-7	NA	TGTGCCAGCAGCTTCAGGGAGAACGAGCAGTACTTC	CASSFRENEQYF